This TCR beta chain was sequenced during a study of molecular identifiers for immune sequencing clone quantification. Study observations and caveats: Spiked Jurkat TCR RNA from one cell was reportedly detectable among about a million naive cells.

This clonotype was observed many times. The antigen is not known. When naive CD8 T cells were sorted, they were gated as CD8+CD4-CCR7+CD45RA+. Listed TCR primers, together with previously described methods, were used for the bulk TCR libraries. TCRdb re-analysed the PCR reads in MiXCR, keeping a single row per CDR3 protein. The table records about half a million distinct CDR3 sequences, 25% of them present only once. The TCR originated in a human donor in good health. Some libraries in this study had Jurkat cell RNA spiked in. Sequenced sample: naive CD8+ T cells from blood, with Jurkat cell RNA spiked in. Sample subset: FACS-sorted CD8+CD4-CCR7+CD45RA+ naive T cells.

As DNA, the CDR3 is TGCAGCGTGGGGGGACAGGCGAACCCCTACGAGCAGTACTTC. This gives the protein CSVGGQANPYEQYF. V usage is TRBV29-1 and J usage is TRBJ2-7; 8 bases map to TRBD1. V lost 6 bases and J lost 2; bases outside the gene matches: 9. This CDR3 contains 14 residues. Looked up from germline, CDR1 is SQVTM and CDR2 is ANQGSEA.